The present entry profiles one T cell receptor (beta chain) with its context. This clonotype was seen more than once but under ten times. No cognate antigen has been identified for it. Base qualities are not provided; no much larger clone lies one nucleotide away. Ficoll-Paque density gradient centrifugation was the method used to isolate PBMCs. These data are taken from a study of T-cell memory formation after mild COVID-19 (dated by TCRdb to 2020 to 2023). As for the study more broadly: Most TCR sequence clusters were specific to one of the two donors. In a couple of donors, T-cell clones that expanded and contracted after mild COVID-19 were tracked by sequencing TCRalpha and TCRbeta repertoires over time. Two young, previously healthy adult volunteers, one female and one male, were included in the cohort. What the authors observed across the whole study: Some responding clones were found in pre-infection memory, which suggests that pre-existing cross-reactive memory T cells took part in the SARS-CoV-2 response. The study covered only a couple of mild cases, and larger cohorts including severe cases with pre-infection samples were considered necessary. Clones that contracted from day 15 to 85 showed balanced CD4/CD8 phenotypes, whereas a second wave of clones that expanded from day 15 to 37 leaned towards CD4+. The second-wave clones that peaked on day 37 were not confirmed to be SARS-CoV-2 specific. Contracting CD4+ clones were found mainly in CM and EM memory subsets, while CD8+ clones were enriched in EMRA.

This sample was sequenced with an Illumina NovaSeq 6000. cDNA libraries for TCRalpha and TCRbeta were prepared by 5'RACE using constant-segment primers, with sample barcodes and unique molecular identifiers added. RNA was extracted from every sample with Trizol reagent. Amplification of the libraries took two PCR steps, and the second step added a second sample barcode plus Illumina TruSeq adapters. The libraries were sequenced on an Illumina NovaSeq using 2 x 150 bp paired-end reads. Per the authors' processing: Reads were demultiplexed and collapsed into UMI-guided consensus sequences with migec v1.2.7. Using mixcr v2.1.11, UMI consensuses were aligned to TRA and TRB V and J templates and then assembled into clonotypes. A clonotype was counted as expanded or contracted only when both edgeR and NoisET called the clonotype significant, with the noise models trained on biological replicates. For edgeR calls, the cutoffs were a false discovery rate-adjusted p below 0.01 and a log2 fold-change threshold of 1. As an exploratory analysis of dynamics, max-normalized trajectories of the 1000 most abundant clonotypes were examined by PCA with hierarchical clustering. Separately sequenced CD4+ and CD8+ repertoires were used to assign the CD4 or CD8 phenotype of responding clones. TCRdb trimmed the raw reads at Q25, called clones with MiXCR and kept productive beta chains. Each entry merges the rows of one CDR3 protein and shows their most common DNA and genes. These V and J calls originate from TCRdb's pipeline instead of the authors' own analysis. The sample profile shows 180,000 or so distinct CDR3 sequences; 11% of them were found once. The ten largest make up 3.5% to 4% of the sample.

The germline V gene sets CDR1 to SGHTA and CDR2 to FQGTGA. The CDR3 holds 15 amino acids from the cysteine to the phenylalanine. The DNA shown is the 45-base CDR3, in frame from base 1. The trim is 6 bases for V and 5 bases for J, with a gap of 19 bases between the germline ends. Material for sequencing was PBMCs or a T cell subset sorted from them (not recorded which). The TCR sequence derives from a man between 18 and 35 years old who had mild COVID-19 (a few samples of this study predate the infection). The sample titles of this study are shuffled in the database, so cell type and time point are left out; the donor was told from shared clones. The chain couples TRBV7-3 to TRBJ1-1; a tentative D match to TRBD1 spans 6 bases. The DNA sequence is given as TGTGCCAGCAGTCCCACTACGACAGGAGGGACTGAAGCTTTCTTT. The encoded protein is CASSPTTTGGTEAFF. With the rest looked up from the reference TRBV7-3 and TRBJ1-1 genes rather than sequenced, the full variable domain is GAGVSQTPSNKVTEKGKYVELRCDPISGHTALYWYRQSLGQGPEFLIYFQGTGAADDSGLPNDRFFAVRPEGSVSTLKIQRTERGDSAVYLCASSPTTTGGTEAFFGQGTRLTVV.